Listed below are T cell receptor beta chains from one sample, sequenced in a study of CXCR3-negative and CXCR3-positive naive CD8 T cells. TCRdb re-called the 5' RACE reads and catalogs CDR3 proteins one per entry, DNA excluded. The sample yields about 86,000 distinct CDR3 sequences, of which the top ten take up under 0.95%. Sequencing input: naive CXCR3+ CD8+ T cells from blood. The receptors stem from a human donor in good health. Some clones in this sample may be carry-over from other donors' samples. Each CDR3 is given with its conserved first and last residue.

j_call	v_call	cdr3_aa
TRBJ2-1	TRBV29-1	CSVEGTSGRRVGYNEQFF
TRBJ1-6	TRBV6-2/TRBV6-3	CASSYSGGRTNSPLHF
TRBJ2-7	TRBV28	CASSWTDYEQYF
TRBJ2-7	TRBV9	CASSSHRDRGPYEQYF
TRBJ2-7	TRBV6-6	CASSFTVDPTITYEQYF
TRBJ2-6	TRBV7-9	CASSSLAGGPPGANVLTF
TRBJ2-7	TRBV4-3	CASLRDRVNEQYF
TRBJ2-7	TRBV7-9	CASYSLASANHEQYF
TRBJ2-3	TRBV14	CASSPGWTSTDTQYF
TRBJ1-1	TRBV5-1	CASSSTTVVGWQGIRMNTEAFF
TRBJ1-1	TRBV10-3	CAINELGQGAGEAFF
TRBJ1-4	TRBV28	CASARLATNGKLFF
TRBJ1-1	TRBV28	CASSTRGTTEAFF
TRBJ1-2	TRBV20-1	CSARDLSEVWGYTF